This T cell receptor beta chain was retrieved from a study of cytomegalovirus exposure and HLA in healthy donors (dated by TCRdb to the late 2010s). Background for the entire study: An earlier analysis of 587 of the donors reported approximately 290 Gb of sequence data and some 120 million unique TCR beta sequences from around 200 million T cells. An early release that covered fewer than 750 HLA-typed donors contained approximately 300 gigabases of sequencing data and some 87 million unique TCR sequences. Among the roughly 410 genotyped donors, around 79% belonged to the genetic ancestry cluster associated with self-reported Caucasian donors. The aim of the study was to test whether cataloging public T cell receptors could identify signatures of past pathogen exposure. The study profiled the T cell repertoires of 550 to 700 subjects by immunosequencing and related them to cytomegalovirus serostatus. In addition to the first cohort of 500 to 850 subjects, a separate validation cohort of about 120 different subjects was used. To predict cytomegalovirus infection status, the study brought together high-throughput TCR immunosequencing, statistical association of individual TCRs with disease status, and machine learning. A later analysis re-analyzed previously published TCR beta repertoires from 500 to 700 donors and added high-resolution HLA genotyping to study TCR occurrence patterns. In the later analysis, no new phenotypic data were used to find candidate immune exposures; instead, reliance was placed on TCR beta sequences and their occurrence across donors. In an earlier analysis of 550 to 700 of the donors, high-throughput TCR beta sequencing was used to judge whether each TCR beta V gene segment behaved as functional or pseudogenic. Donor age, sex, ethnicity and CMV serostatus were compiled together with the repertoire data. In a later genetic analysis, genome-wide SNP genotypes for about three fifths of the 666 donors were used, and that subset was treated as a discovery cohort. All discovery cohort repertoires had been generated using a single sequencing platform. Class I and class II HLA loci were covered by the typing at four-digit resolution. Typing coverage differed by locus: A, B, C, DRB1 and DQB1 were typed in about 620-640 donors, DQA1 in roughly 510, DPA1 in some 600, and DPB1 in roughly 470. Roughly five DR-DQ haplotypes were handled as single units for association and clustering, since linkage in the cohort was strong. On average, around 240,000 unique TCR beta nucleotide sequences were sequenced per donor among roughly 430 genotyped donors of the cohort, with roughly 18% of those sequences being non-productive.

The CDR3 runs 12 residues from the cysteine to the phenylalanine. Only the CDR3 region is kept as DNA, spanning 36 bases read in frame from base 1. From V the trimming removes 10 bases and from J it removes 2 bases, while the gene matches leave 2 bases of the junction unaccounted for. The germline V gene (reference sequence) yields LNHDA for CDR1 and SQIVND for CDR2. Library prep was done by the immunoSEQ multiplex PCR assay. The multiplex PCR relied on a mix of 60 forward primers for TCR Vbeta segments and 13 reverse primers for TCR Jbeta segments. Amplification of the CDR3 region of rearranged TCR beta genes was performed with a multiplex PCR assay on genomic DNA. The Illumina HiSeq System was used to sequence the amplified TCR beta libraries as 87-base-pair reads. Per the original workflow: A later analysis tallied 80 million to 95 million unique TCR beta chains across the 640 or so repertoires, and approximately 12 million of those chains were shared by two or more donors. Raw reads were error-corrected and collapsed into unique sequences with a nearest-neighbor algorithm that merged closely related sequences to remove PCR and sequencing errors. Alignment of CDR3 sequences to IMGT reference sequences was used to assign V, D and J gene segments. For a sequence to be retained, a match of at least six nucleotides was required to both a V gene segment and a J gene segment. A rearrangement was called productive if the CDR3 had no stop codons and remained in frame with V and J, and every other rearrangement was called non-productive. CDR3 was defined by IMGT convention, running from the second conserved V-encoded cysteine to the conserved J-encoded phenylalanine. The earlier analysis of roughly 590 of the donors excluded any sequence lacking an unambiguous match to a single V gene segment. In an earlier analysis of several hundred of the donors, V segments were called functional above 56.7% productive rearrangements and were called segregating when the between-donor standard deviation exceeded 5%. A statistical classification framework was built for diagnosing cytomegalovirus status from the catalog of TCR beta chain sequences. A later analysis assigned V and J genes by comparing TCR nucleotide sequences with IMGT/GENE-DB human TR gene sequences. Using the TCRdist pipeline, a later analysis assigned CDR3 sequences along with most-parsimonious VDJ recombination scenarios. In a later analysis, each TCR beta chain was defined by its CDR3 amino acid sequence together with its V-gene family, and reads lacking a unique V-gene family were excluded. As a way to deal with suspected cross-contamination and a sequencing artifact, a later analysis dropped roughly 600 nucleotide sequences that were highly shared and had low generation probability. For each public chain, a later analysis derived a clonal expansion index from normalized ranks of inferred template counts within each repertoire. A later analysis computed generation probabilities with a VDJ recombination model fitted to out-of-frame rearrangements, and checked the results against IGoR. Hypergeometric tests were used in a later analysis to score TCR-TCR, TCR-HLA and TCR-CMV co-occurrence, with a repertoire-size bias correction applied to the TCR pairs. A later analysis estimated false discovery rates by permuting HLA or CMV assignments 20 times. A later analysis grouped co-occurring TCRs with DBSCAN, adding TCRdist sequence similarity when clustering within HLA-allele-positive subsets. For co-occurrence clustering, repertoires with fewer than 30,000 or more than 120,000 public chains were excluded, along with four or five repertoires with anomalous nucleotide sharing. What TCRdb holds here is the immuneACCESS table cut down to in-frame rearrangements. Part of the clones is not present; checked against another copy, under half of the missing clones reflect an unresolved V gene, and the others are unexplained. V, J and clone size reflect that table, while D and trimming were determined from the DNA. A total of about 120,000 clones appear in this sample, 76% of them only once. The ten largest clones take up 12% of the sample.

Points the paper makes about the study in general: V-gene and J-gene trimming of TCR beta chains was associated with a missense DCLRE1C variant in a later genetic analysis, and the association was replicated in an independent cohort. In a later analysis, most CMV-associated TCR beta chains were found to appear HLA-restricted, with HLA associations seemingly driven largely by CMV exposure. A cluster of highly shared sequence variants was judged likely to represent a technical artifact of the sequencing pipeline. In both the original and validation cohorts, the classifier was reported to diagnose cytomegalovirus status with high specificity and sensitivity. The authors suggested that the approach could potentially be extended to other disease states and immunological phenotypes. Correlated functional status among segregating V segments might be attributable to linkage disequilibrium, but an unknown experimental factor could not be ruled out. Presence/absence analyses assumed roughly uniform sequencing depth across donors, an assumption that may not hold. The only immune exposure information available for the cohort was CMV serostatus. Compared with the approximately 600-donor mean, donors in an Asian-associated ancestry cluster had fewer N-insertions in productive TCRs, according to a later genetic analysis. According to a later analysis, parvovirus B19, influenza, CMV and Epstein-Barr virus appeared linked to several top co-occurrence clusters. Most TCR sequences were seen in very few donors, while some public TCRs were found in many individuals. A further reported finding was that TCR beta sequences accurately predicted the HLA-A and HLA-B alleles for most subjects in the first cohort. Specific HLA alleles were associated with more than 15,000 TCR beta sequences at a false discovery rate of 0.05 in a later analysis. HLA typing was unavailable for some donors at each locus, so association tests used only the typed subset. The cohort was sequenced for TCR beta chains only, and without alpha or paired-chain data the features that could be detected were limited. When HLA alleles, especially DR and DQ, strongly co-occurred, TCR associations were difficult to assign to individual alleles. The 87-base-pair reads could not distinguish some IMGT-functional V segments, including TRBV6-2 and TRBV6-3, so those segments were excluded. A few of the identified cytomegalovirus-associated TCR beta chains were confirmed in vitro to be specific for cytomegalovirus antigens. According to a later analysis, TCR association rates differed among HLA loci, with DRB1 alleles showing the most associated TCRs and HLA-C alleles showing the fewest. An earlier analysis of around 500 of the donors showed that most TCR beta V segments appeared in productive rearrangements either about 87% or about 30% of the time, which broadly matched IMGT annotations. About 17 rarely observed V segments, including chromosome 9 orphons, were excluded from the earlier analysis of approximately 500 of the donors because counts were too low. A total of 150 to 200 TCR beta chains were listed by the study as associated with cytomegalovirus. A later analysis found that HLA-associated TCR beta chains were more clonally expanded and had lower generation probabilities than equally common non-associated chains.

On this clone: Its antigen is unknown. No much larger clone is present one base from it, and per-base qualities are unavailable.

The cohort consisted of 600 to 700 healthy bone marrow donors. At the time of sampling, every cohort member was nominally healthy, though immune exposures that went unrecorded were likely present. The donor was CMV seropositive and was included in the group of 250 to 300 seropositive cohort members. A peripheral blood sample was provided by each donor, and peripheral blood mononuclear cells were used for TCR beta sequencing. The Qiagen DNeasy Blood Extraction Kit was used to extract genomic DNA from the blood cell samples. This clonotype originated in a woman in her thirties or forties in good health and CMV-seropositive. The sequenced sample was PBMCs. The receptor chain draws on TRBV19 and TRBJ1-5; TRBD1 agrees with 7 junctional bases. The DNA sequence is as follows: TGTGCCACTACAGGGGGCAATCAGCCCCAGCATTTT. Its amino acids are CATTGGNQPQHF.